The present T cell receptor (beta chain) was sequenced within a study of blood T cell repertoires in COVID-19. CDR1 is SNHLY and CDR2 is FYNNEI in the germline V gene. This CDR3 comprises 12 residues. The V gene lost 7 bases and the J gene lost 5 bases, with 12 bases spanning the gap. Libraries were prepared by immunoSEQ multiplex PCR; TCRdb keeps only in-frame clonotypes and omits some of them. The sample lists roughly 170,000 clones, approximately 84% occurring once. The TCR comes from a woman aged 40 to 50 with acute COVID-19. The chain is built from TRBV2 and TRBJ2-7; D is possibly TRBD1 (6 bases). What was sequenced was PBMCs or T cells enriched from blood (not recorded which). The CDR3 reads CASTGRGNEQYF. CDR3 DNA sequence: TGTGCCAGCACGGGCAGGGGCAACGAGCAGTACTTC. Together with reference TRBV2 and TRBJ2-7, the CDR3 gives the full variable domain: EPEVTQTPSHQVTQMGQEVILRCVPISNHLYFYWYRQILGQKVEFLVSFYNNEISEKSEIFDDQFSVERPDGSNFTLKIRSTKLEDSAMYFCASTGRGNEQYFGPGTRLTVT.